The present T cell receptor beta chain was sequenced within a study of blood T cell repertoires in COVID-19. This clone was detected only a few times. Assay: immunoSEQ multiplex PCR; the TCRdb copy retains only in-frame clones and omits some. The sample yields approximately 200,000 clones, over 80% seen once. The germline V gene encodes CDR1 MDHEN and CDR2 SYDVKM. With 3 bases removed from V and 0 bases from J, the gap between germline ends came to 15 bases. The CDR3 extends over 17 amino acids. The receptor's source is a man aged 18 to 29 with acute COVID-19. The specimen sequenced was PBMCs or T cells enriched from blood (not recorded which). The rearrangement uses TRBV28 and TRBJ2-1, with unresolved D. The CDR3 sequence is CASSFGPTRSSYNEQFF. In DNA, the CDR3 is TGTGCCAGCAGTTTCGGTCCCACCCGTAGCTCCTACAATGAGCAGTTCTTC.